The clone carrying this T cell receptor beta chain was recorded a few times. The antigen is undetermined. These data belong to a study of blood T cells in healthy people across ages. Notes on the study in general: Using unsorted PBMCs precluded a conclusive naive versus antigen-experienced comparison. Versus aged donors, long-lived donors had higher diversity and more naive CD4+ cells.

V lost 4 bases to trimming and J lost 3 bases; unmatched junction nucleotides: 12. From germline, CDR1 is LNHNV and CDR2 YYDKDF (reference sequence). The CDR3 runs to 18 residues. It was with a sample-barcoded 5' primer and a J-beta primer mix that a second PCR of roughly 7 to 12 cycles was run. Every molecule of cDNA carried a tag from a template-switch adaptor with 12 random nucleotides. A single record per CDR3 protein comes from TCRdb applying MiXCR to the 5' RACE reads. The sample holds roughly 1,800,000 distinct CDR3 sequences, just under 50% seen once. The TCR comes from a woman aged 40 to 55 in good health. The rearrangement links TRBV15 to TRBJ2-5; TRBD2 aligns across 12 bases. The sample taken for sequencing was blood. CDR3 nucleotides: TGTGCCACCAGCATCTACGTAATTTCTAGCGGGGGGGAAGAGACCCAGTACTTC. The encoded protein is CATSIYVISSGGEETQYF.